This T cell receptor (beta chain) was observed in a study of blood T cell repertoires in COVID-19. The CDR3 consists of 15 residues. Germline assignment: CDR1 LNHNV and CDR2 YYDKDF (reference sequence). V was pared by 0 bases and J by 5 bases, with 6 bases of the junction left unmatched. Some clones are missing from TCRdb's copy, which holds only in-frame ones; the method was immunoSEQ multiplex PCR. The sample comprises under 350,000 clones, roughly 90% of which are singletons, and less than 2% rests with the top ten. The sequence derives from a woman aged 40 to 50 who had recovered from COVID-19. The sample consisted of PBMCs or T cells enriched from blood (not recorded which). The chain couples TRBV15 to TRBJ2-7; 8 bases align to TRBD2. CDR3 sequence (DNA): TGTGCCACCAGCAGAGACTACGGGGGGGCCCACGAGCAGTACTTC. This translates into CATSRDYGGAHEQYF.